The rows below give T cell receptor beta chains drawn from one sample of a study of blood T cell repertoires in COVID-19. Assay used: immunoSEQ multiplex PCR; TCRdb lists only in-frame clones, some missing. The sample consists of about 220,000 clones, 83% of them appearing once. Sequencing was carried out using PBMCs or T cells enriched from blood (not recorded which). The receptors were gathered from a woman between 35 and 50 years old who had been exposed to COVID-19. Each CDR3 is given with its conserved first and last residue. D genes are given only for firm matches. The size entry is marked missing in some rows and otherwise reads once, few, many or a size class.

D,J,size,V,CDR3,DNA
-,TRBJ2-1,-,TRBV5-6,CASSFFLTTYNEQFF,TGTGCCAGCAGCTTCTTCCTGACAACCTACAATGAGCAGTTCTTC
-,TRBJ2-4,-,TRBV12-1,CASSFLPTGSGWGNIQYF,TGTGCCAGCAGCTTTCTGCCGACAGGGTCGGGATGGGGAAACATTCAGTACTTC
-,TRBJ2-3,-,TRBV19,CASSNSRDTQYF,TGTGCCAGTAGTAATTCCAGGGATACGCAGTATTTT
-,TRBJ1-5,-,TRBV4-1,CASSQDRVNNQPQHF,TGCGCCAGCAGCCAAGACAGGGTCAACAATCAGCCCCAGCATTTT
-,TRBJ2-3,-,TRBV28,CASSRDTTTDTQYF,TGTGCCAGCAGCCGGGACACTACCACAGATACGCAGTATTTT
-,TRBJ1-1,-,TRBV4-1,CASSEQGWVSTEAFF,TGCGCCAGCAGCGAACAGGGTTGGGTAAGCACTGAAGCTTTCTTT
-,TRBJ2-7,-,TRBV5-1,CASSFRDTFYEQYF,TGCGCCAGCAGCTTCCGGGACACATTCTACGAGCAGTACTTC
-,TRBJ2-6,-,TRBV7-3,CASSPSLSGANVLTF,TGTGCCAGCAGCCCCAGTCTCTCTGGGGCCAACGTCCTGACTTTC
TRBD2,TRBJ2-1,-,TRBV5-1,CASSTRLAVEQFF,TGCGCCAGCAGCACCCGACTAGCAGTTGAGCAGTTCTTC
-,TRBJ2-1,-,TRBV11-2,CASSSGQYNEQFF,TGTGCCAGCAGCTCAGGACAGTACAATGAGCAGTTCTTC
TRBD1,TRBJ1-2,-,TRBV18,CASSPLPGQGYGYTF,TGTGCCAGCTCCCCACTCCCGGGACAGGGGTATGGCTACACCTTC
TRBD1,TRBJ1-3,-,TRBV2,CASYQGDSGNTIYF,TGTGCCAGCTACCAGGGGGACTCTGGAAACACCATATATTTT
-,TRBJ1-2,-,TRBV5-4,CASSLEGLPYGYTF,TGTGCCAGCAGCTTGGAGGGACTCCCGTATGGCTACACCTTC
-,TRBJ2-1,once,TRBV9,CASSVNLRNEQFF,TGTGCCAGCAGCGTAAATCTCAGGAACGAGCAGTTCTTC
-,TRBJ1-6,many,TRBV6-5,CASSRLGGDSPLHF,TGTGCCAGCAGTCGCCTCGGAGGAGATTCACCCCTCCACTTT
-,TRBJ1-5,-,TRBV6-5,CASSPLAGYQPQHF,TGTGCCAGCAGTCCGTTGGCGGGGTATCAGCCCCAGCATTTT
TRBD1,TRBJ1-3,few,TRBV11-2,CASSSYRGPGNTIYF,TGTGCCAGCAGCTCTTACAGGGGGCCTGGAAACACCATATATTTT
-,TRBJ1-1,-,TRBV5-1,CASSPDGAGTLNTEAFF,TGCGCCAGCAGCCCCGACGGGGCGGGGACCCTGAACACTGAAGCTTTCTTT
-,TRBJ2-3,-,TRBV4-3,CASSHVGGQGDTQYF,TGCGCCAGCAGCCATGTCGGGGGGCAGGGAGATACGCAGTATTTT
TRBD2,TRBJ2-2,-,TRBV7-2,CASSLGGGANTGELFF,TGTGCCAGCAGCTTAGGCGGGGGGGCAAACACCGGGGAGCTGTTTTTT
-,TRBJ1-1,-,TRBV6-1,CASSDVTSHRENGGAFF,TGTGCCAGCAGTGACGTGACCTCTCATCGGGAAAACGGGGGAGCTTTCTTT
TRBD1,TRBJ2-7,-,TRBV6-5,CASSSHGNRGSEQYF,TGTGCCAGCAGTTCTCACGGGAACAGGGGGAGTGAGCAGTACTTC
-,TRBJ1-1,-,TRBV2,CASKWRDTEAFF,TGTGCCAGCAAGTGGAGAGACACTGAAGCTTTCTTT
-,TRBJ1-3,few,TRBV7-2,CASSPRDWGAGNTIYF,TGTGCCAGCAGCCCGAGGGATTGGGGTGCGGGAAACACCATATATTTT
TRBD1,TRBJ1-4,-,TRBV4-2,CASSPGTGNEKLFF,TGTGCCAGCAGCCCCGGGACAGGGAATGAAAAACTGTTTTTT
TRBD2,TRBJ2-5,-,TRBV7-9,CASSTIAGLEGETQYF,TGTGCCAGCAGTACTATAGCGGGGCTTGAGGGCGAGACCCAGTACTTC